This T cell receptor (beta chain) derives from a study of OX40 agonist ivuxolimab in advanced cancers. The wider study: Patient treatment consisted of intravenous ivuxolimab administration every 2 weeks at 0.01 to 10 mg/kg.

This CDR3 has 12 residues. V shed 7 bases, J shed 3 bases, and the junction held 2 bases outside the gene matches. Germline values: CDR1 MNHEY, CDR2 SVGAGI. Method: immunoSEQ multiplex PCR; TCRdb's copy keeps in-frame clones and lacks some. The repertoire includes about 52,000 clones, about 93% of them detected once, and approximately 24% sits in the top ten. Any history of autoimmune disease or systemic immunosuppression disqualified patients. The input for sequencing was CD4+ or CD8+ T cells sorted from blood, taken in a trial of the OX40 agonist ivuxolimab. The clonotype originates from an adult with an advanced solid tumor such as melanoma, head and neck, liver or kidney cancer. The V gene is TRBV6-5, the J gene TRBJ2-7; 8 nucleotides agree with TRBD1. DNA for the CDR3: TGTGCCAGCACCGGGACAGGCTACGAGCAGTACTTC. Its translation is CASTGTGYEQYF.